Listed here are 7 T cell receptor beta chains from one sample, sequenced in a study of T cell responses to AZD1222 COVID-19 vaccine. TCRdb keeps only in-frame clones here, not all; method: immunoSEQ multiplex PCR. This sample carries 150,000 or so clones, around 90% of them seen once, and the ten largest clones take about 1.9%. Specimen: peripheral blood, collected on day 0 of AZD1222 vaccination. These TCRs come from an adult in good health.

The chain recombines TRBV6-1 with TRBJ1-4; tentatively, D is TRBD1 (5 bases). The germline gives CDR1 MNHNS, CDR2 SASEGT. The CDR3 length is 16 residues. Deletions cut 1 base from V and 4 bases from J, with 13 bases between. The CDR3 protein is CASSEGPGTGNEKLFF. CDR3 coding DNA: TGTGCCAGCAGTGAAGGGCCAGGGACGGGTAATGAAAAACTGTTTTTT.

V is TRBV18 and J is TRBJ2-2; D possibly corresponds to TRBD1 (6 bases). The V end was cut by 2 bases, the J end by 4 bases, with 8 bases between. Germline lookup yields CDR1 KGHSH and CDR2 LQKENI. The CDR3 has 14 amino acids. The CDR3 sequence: CASSPDRTTGELFF. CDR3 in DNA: TGTGCCAGCTCACCAGACAGGACCACCGGGGAGCTGTTTTTT.

Here the CDR3 reads CASSPGSSGGLYEQYF. Here the CDR3 DNA reads TGCGCCAGCAGCCCGGGCTCTAGCGGGGGCCTCTACGAGCAGTACTTC. This chain uses TRBV5-1 with TRBJ2-7; 10 bases map to TRBD2. Trimming cost V 4 bases and J 3 bases; bases outside gene matches: 10. CDR3 length equals 16 residues. The germline CDR1 and CDR2 sequences are SGHRS and YFSETQ. Filled out from reference TRBV5-1 and TRBJ2-7, the complete variable domain reads KAGVTQTPRYLIKTRGQQVTLSCSPISGHRSVSWYQQTPGQGLQFLFEYFSETQRNKGNFPGRFSGRQFSNSRSEMNVSTLELGDSALYLCASSPGSSGGLYEQYFGPGTRLTVT.

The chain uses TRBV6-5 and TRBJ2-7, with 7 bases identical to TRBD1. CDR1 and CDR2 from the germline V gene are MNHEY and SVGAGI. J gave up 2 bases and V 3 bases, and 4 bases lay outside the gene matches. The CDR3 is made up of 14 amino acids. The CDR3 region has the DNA TGTGCCAGCAGTTATCGGGACAGTACCTACGAGCAGTACTTC. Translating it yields CASSYRDSTYEQYF.

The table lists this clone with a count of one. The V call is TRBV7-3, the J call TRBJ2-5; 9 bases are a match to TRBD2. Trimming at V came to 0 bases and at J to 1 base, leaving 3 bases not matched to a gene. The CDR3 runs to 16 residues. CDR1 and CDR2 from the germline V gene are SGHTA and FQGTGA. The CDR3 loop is CASSLTSGGPQETQYF. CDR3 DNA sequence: TGTGCCAGCAGCTTAACAAGCGGGGGGCCCCAAGAGACCCAGTACTTC. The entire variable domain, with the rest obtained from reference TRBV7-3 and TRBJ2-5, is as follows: GAGVSQTPSNKVTEKGKYVELRCDPISGHTALYWYRQSLGQGPEFLIYFQGTGAADDSGLPNDRFFAVRPEGSVSTLKIQRTERGDSAVYLCASSLTSGGPQETQYFGPGTRLLVL.

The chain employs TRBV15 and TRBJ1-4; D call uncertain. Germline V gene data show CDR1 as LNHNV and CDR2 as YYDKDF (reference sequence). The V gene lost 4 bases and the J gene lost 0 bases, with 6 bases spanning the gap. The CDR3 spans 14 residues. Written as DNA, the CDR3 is TGTGCCACCAGCATTGTTGCAACTAATGAAAAACTGTTTTTT. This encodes CATSIVATNEKLFF. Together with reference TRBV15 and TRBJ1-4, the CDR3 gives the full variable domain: DAMVIQNPRYQVTQFGKPVTLSCSQTLNHNVMYWYQQKSSQAPKLLFHYYDKDFNNEADTPDNFQSRRPNTSFCFLDIRSPGLGDTAMYLCATSIVATNEKLFFGSGTQLSVL.

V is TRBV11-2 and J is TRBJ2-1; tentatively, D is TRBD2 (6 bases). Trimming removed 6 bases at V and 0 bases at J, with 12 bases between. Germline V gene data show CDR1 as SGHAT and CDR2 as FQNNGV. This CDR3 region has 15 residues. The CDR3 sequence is CASSGRGSSYNEQFF. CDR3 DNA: TGTGCCAGCAGTGGCCGGGGGAGCTCCTACAATGAGCAGTTCTTC.